These 19 T cell receptor beta chains originate from one sample sequenced in a study of post-analysis software for immune sequencing data. General study results and limits: Patients used four to six TRBV segments, including TRBV5-6, TRBV5-1 and TRBV20-1, more often than controls.

Antigen specificity for these receptors is unknown. Built from TCR beta cDNA, the libraries had unique molecular identifiers in them. TCRdb itself ran the PCR reads through MiXCR, one entry per CDR3 protein. The sample yields 650,000 to 850,000 distinct CDR3 sequences, roughly 50% seen once. Source material: blood. All receptors derive from a girl aged 5-17 years with multiple sclerosis.

This clonotype was counted ten times or more. The junction departs from the called germline gene at one end, perhaps through a read error. The rearrangement joins TRBV5-1 to TRBJ2-5; the D is unclear. Germline CDR1 reads SGHRS; CDR2 reads YFSETQ. This CDR3 is 13 amino acids long. The chain's CDR3 is CASSLLFQETQYF. DNA of the CDR3: TGTGCCAGCAGCCTCCTCTTTCAAGAGACCCAGTACTTC.

The J gene is TRBJ2-1, the V gene TRBV7-9; 10 positions agree with TRBD2. Germline V lookup: CDR1 SEHNR, CDR2 FQNEAQ (reference sequence). The CDR3 has 17 amino acids. Trimming removed 1 base from V and 4 bases from J; junction bases left unmatched: 7. CDR3: CASSLGELAGLYNEQFF. The CDR3 bases are TGTGCCAGCAGCTTAGGCGAACTAGCGGGACTTTACAATGAGCAGTTCTTC.

The chain has TRBV12-3 or TRBV12-4 and TRBJ2-7; no reliable D call. V gave up 4 bases and J gave up 0 bases, with 13 bases separating them. The CDR3 loop spans 15 amino acids. CDR3 protein: CASSSLVLSSYEQYF. The CDR3 DNA follows: TGTGCCAGCAGTTCTCTGGTCCTAAGCTCCTACGAGCAGTACTTC.

CDR3 nucleotides: TGTGCCAGCAGTTCTAGCTTGGTGCAGTTCTTC. Translated: CASSSSLVQFF. V is TRBV12-3 or TRBV12-4 and J is TRBJ2-1; perhaps TRBD2 as D (5 bases). V was clipped by 4 bases and J by 12 bases, with 10 bases between them. The CDR3 loop spans 11 amino acids.

This chain connects TRBV20-1 to TRBJ2-1; D unresolved. The V end was cut by 1 base, the J end by 2 bases, with 12 bases between. Germline V lookup: CDR1 DFQATT, CDR2 SNEGSKA (reference sequence). The CDR3 spans 15 residues. CDR3 loop: CSARVVLVPYNEQFF. The DNA of the CDR3 is TGCAGTGCTAGAGTCGTGCTAGTCCCCTACAATGAGCAGTTCTTC.

The rearrangement joins TRBV12-3 or TRBV12-4 to TRBJ1-1; 10 nucleotides match TRBD1. J gave up 7 bases and V 6 bases, and 14 bases lay outside the gene matches. The CDR3 has 16 amino acids. As DNA, the CDR3 is TGTGCCAGCAGCCGGGACAGGGGTCCCTTGTCCGGTGAAGCTTTCTTT. Protein product: CASSRDRGPLSGEAFF.

The DNA of the CDR3 is TGTGCCAGCAGGAACGGGGCAAGTCCCTACGAGCAGTACTTC. Translated, it gives CASRNGASPYEQYF. The genes are TRBV6-5 and TRBJ2-7; either TRBD1 or TRBD2 may fit D (5 bases each). V was clipped by 6 bases and J by 2 bases, with 14 bases between them. CDR3 length equals 14 residues. Germline assignment: CDR1 MNHEY and CDR2 SVGAGI.

The chain has TRBV20-1 and TRBJ2-7, with TRBD2 as a possible D gene (6 bases). The CDR3 sequence is 12 residues long. Trimming removed 4 bases from V and 2 bases from J, with 9 bases in between. CDR1 is DFQATT, CDR2 SNEGSKA, per germline (reference sequence). DNA of the CDR3: TGCAGTGCTAAGCGGGTTACCTACGAGCAGTACTTC. Its translation is CSAKRVTYEQYF.

The gene calls are TRBV7-7 and TRBJ1-1; D possibly corresponds to TRBD1 (6 bases). CDR1 and CDR2 from the germline V gene are SSHAT and FNYEAQ (reference sequence). V lost 5 bases, J lost 1 base, and 14 bases lay in between. The CDR3 has 15 residues. The CDR3 DNA is TGTGCCAGCAGCCACGGGACACACCAGAACACTGAAGCTTTCTTT. Protein product: CASSHGTHQNTEAFF.

The V call is TRBV29-1, the J call TRBJ1-2, with D unclear. Germline CDR1 reads SQVTM; CDR2 reads ANQGSEA. CDR3 length: 15 residues. The V and J ends lost 6 bases and 6 bases respectively, with 23 bases between them. The CDR3 nucleotides are TGCAGCGTATCGATGAAGGTTCTTAGTTTGGATGGCTACACCTTC. The encoded protein is CSVSMKVLSLDGYTF.

This clonotype was counted only a few times. The rearrangement uses TRBV20-1 and TRBJ2-7; D may be TRBD1 (6 bases). CDR1 DFQATT and CDR2 SNEGSKA come from the germline V gene (reference sequence). Trimming left V 0 bases short and J 6 bases short, with 12 bases between. The CDR3 consists of 13 residues. CDR3: CSARDKQGPEQYF. The CDR3 DNA reads TGCAGTGCTAGAGACAAACAGGGTCCCGAGCAGTACTTC.

J is TRBJ1-2 and V is TRBV5-1; D may be TRBD1 (5 bases). Germline V gene sequence: CDR1 SGHRS, CDR2 YFSETQ. This CDR3 is built from 14 residues. V was trimmed by 3 bases and J by 3 bases, leaving 12 bases between them. The CDR3, as DNA: TGCGCCAGCAGCTGGGAAGGCAGGGACTATGGCTACACCTTC. Its translation: CASSWEGRDYGYTF.

The chain is built from TRBV5-5 and TRBJ2-7, with D perhaps matching TRBD1 (7 bases). Trimming stripped 3 bases from V and 6 bases from J, with 19 bases between. The germline gives CDR1 SGHKS, CDR2 YYEKEE (reference sequence). The length of the CDR3 is 15 residues. This CDR3 is CASSSAGQYSGEQYF. The CDR3, as DNA: TGTGCCAGCAGCTCCGCGGGACAGTACTCCGGCGAGCAGTACTTC.

The chain is built from TRBV29-1 and TRBJ2-1; 8 bases agree with TRBD2. V shed 6 bases, J shed 5 bases, and the junction held 9 bases outside the gene matches. The CDR3 is 14 amino acids. Germline values: CDR1 SQVTM, CDR2 ANQGSEA. CDR3 sequence: CSVGVLAGNNEQFF. In DNA, the CDR3 is TGCAGCGTGGGGGTGCTAGCGGGCAACAATGAGCAGTTCTTC.

J is TRBJ2-3 and V is TRBV7-6, with 7 bases aligning to TRBD2. Germline V gene data show CDR1 as SGHVS and CDR2 as FNYEAQ. V was clipped by 5 bases and J by 4 bases; unmatched bases: 15. The CDR3 extends over 17 amino acids. Written as DNA, the CDR3 is TGTGCCAGCAGCACTTCCCTCCGGGGAGGGGTGGCAGATACGCAGTATTTT. It translates to CASSTSLRGGVADTQYF.

This clonotype appeared a few times. J is TRBJ2-7 and V is TRBV29-1, with D possibly being TRBD1 or TRBD2 (5 bases each). Germline V CDR1 and CDR2: SQVTM, ANQGSEA. The ends were cut back, 0 bases at V and 6 bases at J, with 18 bases in the middle. There are 15 residues in the CDR3. CDR3 bases: TGCAGCGTTGAAGACCATGGGACGGTTGGTGGCGAGCAGTACTTC. Protein: CSVEDHGTVGGEQYF.

This clonotype was detected a few times. The V call is TRBV20-1, the J call TRBJ2-5; no reliable D call. The DNA end is a closer match to TRBJ2-7, so the J assignment may be wrong. The length of the CDR3 is 11 residues. Germline V gene sequence: CDR1 DFQATT, CDR2 SNEGSKA (reference sequence). The CDR3 loop is CSARLDYEQYF. As DNA, the CDR3 is TGCAGTGCTAGATTGGACTACGAGCAGTACTTC.

The V and J genes are TRBV9 and TRBJ1-1, with TRBD1 matching over 8 bases. Per germline, CDR1 SGDLS and CDR2 YYNGEE. The CDR3 runs 15 residues. The V segment lost 4 bases and the J segment 7 bases; nucleotides outside the gene matches: 12. The CDR3 DNA sequence: TGTGCCAGCAGCCCGCGGATAACACAGGGGGATGAAGCTTTCTTT. Protein product: CASSPRITQGDEAFF.

This chain links TRBV6-6 with TRBJ2-7; TRBD1 matches 7 bases. The CDR3 contains 15 residues. In germline, CDR1 is MNHNY, CDR2 SVGAGI (reference sequence). The trim removed 4 bases at V and 3 bases at J, leaving 9 bases unmatched. The CDR3 spells CASSSPRTGIYEQYF. CDR3 nucleotide sequence: TGTGCCAGCAGTTCCCCCCGGACAGGAATCTACGAGCAGTACTTC.